This T cell receptor (beta chain) was documented in a study of OX40 agonist ivuxolimab in advanced cancers. Overall study context: Enrollees could have had prior anti-PD-1, anti-PD-L1 or anti-CTLA-4 therapy, which roughly 40% had received.

The CDR3 length is 14 residues. Trimming pared 5 bases from V and 7 bases from J, leaving 14 bases between. Germline CDR1 reads LNHDA; CDR2 reads SQIVND (reference sequence). TCRdb's copy holds only in-frame clones and misses some; the assay was immunoSEQ multiplex PCR. The profile shows 25,000 to 30,000 clones, around four fifths of them singletons. This TCR was recovered from an adult with an advanced solid tumor such as melanoma, head and neck, liver or kidney cancer. The chain combines TRBV19 with TRBJ1-4; D gene unclear. The material was CD4+ or CD8+ T cells sorted from blood, obtained in a trial of the OX40 agonist ivuxolimab. CDR3 coding DNA: TGTGCCAGTAGTCCCCTGGAAGGGAGTGAAAAACTGTTTTTT. This codes for CASSPLEGSEKLFF.